The 3 T cell receptor beta chains given below trace back to one sample, sequenced in a study of CD8+ T cells in alopecia areata. Reverse transcription of extracted RNA yielded cDNA, which provided the sequencing template. Only in-frame clones appear in the TCRdb table, and some are missing; sequencing was by immunoSEQ multiplex PCR. The table has about 250,000 clones, around two thirds seen once. Sequenced material: CD4+ T cells sorted from blood, taken at week 0. Receptors originate from a human donor with alopecia areata.

The chain uses TRBV7-2 and TRBJ2-7; 8 bases map to TRBD1. J lost 2 bases, V lost 6 bases, and 6 bases had no gene match. In germline, CDR1 is SGHTA, CDR2 FQGNSA. This CDR3 region has 14 residues. DNA for the CDR3: TGTGCCAGCAGTACCCGACAGGGGACCTACGAGCAGTACTTC. It is translated as CASSTRQGTYEQYF.

The chain links TRBV30 to TRBJ2-7; 7 bases are a match to TRBD2. The V gene end was trimmed by 4 bases and the J gene end by 5 bases; junction bases not matched to a gene: 8. Germline assignment: CDR1 GTSNPN and CDR2 SVGIG (reference sequence). This CDR3 is built from 13 residues. CDR3 region: CAWMGGGFNEQYF. The CDR3 bases are TGTGCCTGGATGGGCGGGGGTTTCAACGAGCAGTACTTC. Looking up the rest from reference TRBV30 and TRBJ2-7 gives the full variable domain: SQTIHQWPATLVQPVGSPLSLECTVEGTSNPNLYWYRQAAGRGLQLLFYSVGIGQISSEVPQNLSASRPQDRQFILSSKKLLLSDSGFYLCAWMGGGFNEQYFGPGTRLTVT.

CDR3 amino acids: CASSQTITNYGYTF. DNA for the CDR3: TGCGCCAGCAGCCAGACAATTACAAACTATGGCTACACCTTC. The genes are TRBV4-3 and TRBJ1-2; D is unclear. Trimming cost V 3 bases and J 2 bases, with 10 bases left between them. The CDR3 runs 14 residues. Per the germline V gene, CDR1 is LGHNA and CDR2 is YSLEER.